This TCR beta chain was recorded in a study of shared clonotypes between healthy human individuals. Study context: Participating donors consisted of two women and a few men aged 18 to 49.

Study outcomes and limitations: A handful of donors had about 5% of their naive CD4 clonotypes in common. Clonotype sharing among donors, it was expected, would be affected by sequencing depth.

CDR1 and CDR2 from the germline V gene are SNHLY and FYNNEI. This CDR3 has 14 amino acids. The germline V and J ends were trimmed by 8 bases and 0 bases, with 10 bases remaining between them. Concerning this clone itself: Its specificity is not known.

This table comes from immunoSEQ multiplex PCR, and its TCRdb copy is limited to in-frame clones, with some not included. The sample includes 1,500,000 or so clones, roughly 97% of them seen just once. The receptor's source is a young man in good health. Specimen: naive CD4+ T cells sorted from blood. Documented subset: CD45RA+ positively selected. The chain is built from TRBV2 and TRBJ2-2, with D possibly being TRBD2 (6 bases). The CDR3 sequence is CASWRETNTGELFF. In nucleotides, the CDR3 is TGTGCCAGCTGGAGGGAAACGAACACCGGGGAGCTGTTTTTT.